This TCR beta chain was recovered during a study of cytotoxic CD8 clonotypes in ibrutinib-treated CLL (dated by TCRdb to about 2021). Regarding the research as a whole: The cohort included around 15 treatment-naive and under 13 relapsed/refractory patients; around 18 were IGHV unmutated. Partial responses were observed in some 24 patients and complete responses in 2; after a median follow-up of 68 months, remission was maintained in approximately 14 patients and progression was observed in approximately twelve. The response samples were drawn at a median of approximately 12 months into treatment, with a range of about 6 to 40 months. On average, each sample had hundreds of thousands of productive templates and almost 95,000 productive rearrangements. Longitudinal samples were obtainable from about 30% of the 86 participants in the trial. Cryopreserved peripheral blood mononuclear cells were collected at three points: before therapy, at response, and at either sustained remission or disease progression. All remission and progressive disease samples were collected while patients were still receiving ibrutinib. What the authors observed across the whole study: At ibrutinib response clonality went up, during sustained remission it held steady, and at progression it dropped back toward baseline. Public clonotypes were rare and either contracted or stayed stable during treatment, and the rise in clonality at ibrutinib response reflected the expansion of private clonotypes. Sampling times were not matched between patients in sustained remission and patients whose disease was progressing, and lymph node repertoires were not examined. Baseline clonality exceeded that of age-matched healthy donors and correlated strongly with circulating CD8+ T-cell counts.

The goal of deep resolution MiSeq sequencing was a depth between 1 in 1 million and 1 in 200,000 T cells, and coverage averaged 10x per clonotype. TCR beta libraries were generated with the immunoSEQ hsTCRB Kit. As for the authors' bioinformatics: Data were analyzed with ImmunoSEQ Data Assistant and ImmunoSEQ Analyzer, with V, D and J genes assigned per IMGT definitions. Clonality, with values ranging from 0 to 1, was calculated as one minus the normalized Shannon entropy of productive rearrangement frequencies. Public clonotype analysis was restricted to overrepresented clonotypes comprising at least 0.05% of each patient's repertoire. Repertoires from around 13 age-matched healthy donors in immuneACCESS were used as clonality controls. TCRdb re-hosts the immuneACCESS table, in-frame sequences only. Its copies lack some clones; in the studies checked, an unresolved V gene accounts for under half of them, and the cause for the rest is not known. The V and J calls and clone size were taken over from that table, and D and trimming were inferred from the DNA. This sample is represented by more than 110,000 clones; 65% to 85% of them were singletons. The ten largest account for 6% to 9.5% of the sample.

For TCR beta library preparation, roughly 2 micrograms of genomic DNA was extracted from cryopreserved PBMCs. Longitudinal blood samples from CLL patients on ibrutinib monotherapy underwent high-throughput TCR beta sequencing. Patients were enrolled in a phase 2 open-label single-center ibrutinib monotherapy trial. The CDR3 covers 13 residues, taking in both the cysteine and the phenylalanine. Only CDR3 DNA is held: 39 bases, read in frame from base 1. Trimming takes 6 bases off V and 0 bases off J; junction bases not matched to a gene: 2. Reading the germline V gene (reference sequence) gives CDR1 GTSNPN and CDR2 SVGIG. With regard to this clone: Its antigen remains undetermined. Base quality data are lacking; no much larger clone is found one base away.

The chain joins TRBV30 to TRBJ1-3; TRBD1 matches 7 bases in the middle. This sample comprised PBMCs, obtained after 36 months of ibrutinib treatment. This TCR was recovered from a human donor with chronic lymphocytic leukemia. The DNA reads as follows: TGTGCCTGCTACAGGGGCTCTGGAAACACCATATATTTT. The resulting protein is CACYRGSGNTIYF.